This T cell receptor (beta chain) derives from a study of blood T cells in healthy people across ages. Primers used in a second PCR of roughly 6 to 11 cycles were a sample-barcoded 5' primer and a J-beta primer mix. No fewer than 2.5 million CDR3-containing paired-end reads came from each sample. TCRdb reprocessed the 5' RACE reads via MiXCR and lists one record per CDR3 protein. The repertoire has about 640,000 distinct CDR3 sequences, approximately 30% of them found once; the top ten carry around 16%. This CDR3 has 14 residues. Germline V lookup: CDR1 SQVTM, CDR2 ANQGSEA. V trimming: 4 bases; J trimming: 5 bases; junction bases outside the gene matches: 9. This clonotype was recorded at least ten times.

This TCR was recovered from a woman at least 80 years old in good health. The J gene is TRBJ1-1, the V gene TRBV29-1; 8 bases fit TRBD1. The sequencing input was blood. In DNA, the CDR3 is TGCAGCGTTGCCGCAGGGGGCGGGTTGACTGAAGCTTTCTTT. Amino acid sequence: CSVAAGGGLTEAFF. Together with reference TRBV29-1 and TRBJ1-1, the CDR3 gives the full variable domain: SAVISQKPSRDICQRGTSLTIQCQVDSQVTMMFWYRQQPGQSLTLIATANQGSEATYESGFVIDKFPISRPNLTFSTLTVSNMSPEDSSIYLCSVAAGGGLTEAFFGQGTRLTVV.